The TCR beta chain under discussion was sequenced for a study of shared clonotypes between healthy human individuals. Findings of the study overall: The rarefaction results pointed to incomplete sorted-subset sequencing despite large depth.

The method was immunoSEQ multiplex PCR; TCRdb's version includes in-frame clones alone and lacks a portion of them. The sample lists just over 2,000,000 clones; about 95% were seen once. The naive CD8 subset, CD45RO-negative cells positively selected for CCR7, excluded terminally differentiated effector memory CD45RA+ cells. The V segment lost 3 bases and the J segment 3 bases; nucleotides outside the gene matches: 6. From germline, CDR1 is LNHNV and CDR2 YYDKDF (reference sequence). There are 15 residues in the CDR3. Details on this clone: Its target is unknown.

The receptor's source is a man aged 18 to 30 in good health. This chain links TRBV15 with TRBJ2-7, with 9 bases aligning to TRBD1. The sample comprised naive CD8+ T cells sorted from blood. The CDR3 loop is CATSRARQGGYEQYF. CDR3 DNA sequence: TGTGCCACCAGCAGGGCCCGACAGGGGGGCTACGAGCAGTACTTC. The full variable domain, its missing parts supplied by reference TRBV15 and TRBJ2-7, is DAMVIQNPRYQVTQFGKPVTLSCSQTLNHNVMYWYQQKSSQAPKLLFHYYDKDFNNEADTPDNFQSRRPNTSFCFLDIRSPGLGDTAMYLCATSRARQGGYEQYFGPGTRLTVT.